The 14 T cell receptor beta chains listed next were all sequenced from one sample in a study of blood T cell repertoires in COVID-19. Profiling relied on immunoSEQ multiplex PCR, and the TCRdb table lists in-frame clones only, not all of them. The data show approximately 250,000 clones, with about 82% seen just once and approximately 5.5% held by the top ten. Sequencing used peripheral blood. The source of these receptors is a woman of 80 years or more with COVID-19, enrolled during active disease.

V and J are TRBV2 and TRBJ2-1; D perhaps matches TRBD1 (5 bases). CDR1 SNHLY and CDR2 FYNNEI come from the germline V gene. V was trimmed by 6 bases and J by 9 bases, leaving 12 bases between them. CDR3 length equals 12 residues. The CDR3 region is CASRAGSTEQFF. DNA for the CDR3: TGTGCCAGCAGGGCAGGGTCAACTGAGCAGTTCTTC.

V is TRBV6-2 or TRBV6-3 and J is TRBJ2-6; 11 bases are shared with TRBD1. The CDR3 runs to 19 residues. CDR1 MNHEY and CDR2 SVGEGT come from the germline V gene. With V trimmed by 2 bases and J by 0 bases, 6 bases remained unmatched. CDR3: CASSYGTGQGGSGANVLTF. CDR3 nucleotides: TGTGCCAGCAGTTACGGTACGGGACAGGGGGGCTCTGGGGCCAACGTCCTGACTTTC.

The chain carries TRBV18 and TRBJ1-1, with TRBD1 matching over 12 bases. The CDR3 is 18 amino acids. Germline values: CDR1 KGHSH, CDR2 LQKENI. Trimming removed 1 base from V and 2 bases from J; junction bases left unmatched: 8. CDR3 amino acids: CASSPLYRDRGRNTEAFF. CDR3 nucleotides: TGTGCCAGCTCACCACTCTACCGGGACAGGGGGCGAAACACTGAAGCTTTCTTT.

This chain links TRBV6-2 or TRBV6-3 with TRBJ1-2, with 7 positions matching TRBD1. This CDR3 has 13 residues. Losses at the gene ends were 5 bases for V and 8 bases for J; bases not matched to a gene: 8. From germline, CDR1 is MNHEY and CDR2 SVGEGT. The CDR3 region is CASSPTGALGYTF. CDR3 DNA: TGTGCCAGCAGTCCCACAGGGGCCTTGGGCTACACCTTC.

Regarding this clone: Other nucleotide sequences from this sample produce the same CDR3. The chain recombines TRBV7-3 with TRBJ1-2; the match to TRBD1 covers 10 bases. Unmatched junction bases numbered 2, after V lost 5 bases and J lost 2 bases. Germline CDR1 and CDR2: SGHTA and FQGTGA. The CDR3 contains 14 residues. The DNA for the CDR3 is TGTGCCAGCAGCCCGGGACAGGGGAACTATGGCTACACCTTC. This sequence encodes CASSPGQGNYGYTF.

The rearrangement joins TRBV2 to TRBJ1-2; 7 bases agree with TRBD1. The V gene's germline CDR1 is SNHLY and CDR2 FYNNEI. There are 13 residues in the CDR3. V dropped 6 bases and J dropped 7; count of bases not matched to a gene: 8. The CDR3 nucleotides are TGTGCCAGCAGCCTCACAGGGGTTAGTGGCTACACCTTC. This sequence encodes CASSLTGVSGYTF.

A few counts support this clone. The V call is TRBV7-9, the J call TRBJ1-2; 9 nucleotides line up with TRBD1. CDR3 length: 14 amino acids. Trimming cost V 5 bases and J 4 bases; bases outside gene matches: 5. The germline CDR1 and CDR2 sequences are SEHNR and FQNEAQ (reference sequence). The CDR3 nucleotides read TGTGCCAGCAGCCCGGGACAGGGTGGCTATGGCTACACCTTC. Its protein product is CASSPGQGGYGYTF.

The chain is built from TRBV4-2 and TRBJ2-3; possibly TRBD1 for D (6 bases). CDR3 length: 14 residues. Germline CDR1 and CDR2: LGHNA and YNFKEQ. Between the trimmed V and J ends, which lost 7 bases and 1 base, there was a span of 12 bases. CDR3 sequence reads: CASKGDYGTDTQYF. The CDR3 DNA sequence: TGTGCCAGCAAGGGGGATTACGGCACAGATACGCAGTATTTT.

V and J are TRBV18 and TRBJ1-1, with D possibly matching TRBD1 (5 bases). CDR3 length equals 15 residues. V was shortened by 3 bases and J by 1 base, with 12 bases between the two germline ends. In germline, CDR1 is KGHSH, CDR2 LQKENI. DNA for the CDR3: TGTGCCAGCTCACCGCCCGGGGGGGAGAACACTGAAGCTTTCTTT. It yields the protein CASSPPGGENTEAFF. Looking up the rest from reference TRBV18 and TRBJ1-1 gives the full variable domain: NAGVMQNPRHLVRRRGQEARLRCSPMKGHSHVYWYRQLPEEGLKFMVYLQKENIIDESGMPKERFSAEFPKEGPSILRIQQVVRGDSAAYFCASSPPGGENTEAFFGQGTRLTVV.

The rearrangement links TRBV5-1 to TRBJ2-5; weak D call: TRBD1 (5 bases). The CDR3 contains 14 residues. The V end was cut by 4 bases, the J end by 4 bases, with 14 bases between. CDR1 SGHRS and CDR2 YFSETQ come from the germline V gene. DNA of the CDR3: TGCGCCAGCAGCACGATGCAGGGTGGAGAGACCCAGTACTTC. Protein product: CASSTMQGGETQYF.

The V gene is TRBV7-2, the J gene TRBJ1-5; D possibly corresponds to TRBD1 (5 bases). The germline V and J ends were trimmed by 5 bases and 0 bases, with 11 bases remaining between them. The CDR3 spans 15 residues. The germline CDR1 and CDR2 sequences are SGHTA and FQGNSA. The DNA for the CDR3 is TGTGCCAGCAGCACTACAGGAGATAGCAATCAGCCCCAGCATTTT. Its protein is CASSTTGDSNQPQHF.

The chain combines TRBV5-1 with TRBJ2-7, with no clear D. This CDR3 has 14 amino acids. V dropped 4 bases and J dropped 2 bases, with 13 bases sitting between them. Germline V lookup: CDR1 SGHRS, CDR2 YFSETQ. The CDR3 protein is CASSPVPGPYEQYF. CDR3 bases: TGCGCCAGCAGCCCCGTCCCAGGCCCCTACGAGCAGTACTTC.

J is TRBJ1-2 and V is TRBV3-1 (or the pseudogene TRBV3-2), with D tentatively TRBD1 (6 bases). The CDR3 length is 16 residues. The V gene's germline CDR1 is LGHDT and CDR2 YNNKEL (reference sequence). V lost 4 bases to trimming and J lost 2 bases, with 17 bases between them. The CDR3 protein is CASSPREGGRNYGYTF. The DNA for the CDR3 is TGTGCCAGCAGCCCAAGGGAGGGGGGGCGGAACTATGGCTACACCTTC.

V and J are TRBV7-2 and TRBJ2-7, with a possible D match to TRBD2 (6 bases). The CDR3 length is 16 residues. V gave up 5 bases and J gave up 11 bases, with 28 bases separating them. Germline V gene data show CDR1 as SGHTA and CDR2 as FQGNSA. CDR3 nucleotide sequence: TGTGCCAGCAGCAAGACAGCCGGTGGCGGGGAGTGGCTAAAGTACGTC. Translated, it gives CASSKTAGGGEWLKYV.